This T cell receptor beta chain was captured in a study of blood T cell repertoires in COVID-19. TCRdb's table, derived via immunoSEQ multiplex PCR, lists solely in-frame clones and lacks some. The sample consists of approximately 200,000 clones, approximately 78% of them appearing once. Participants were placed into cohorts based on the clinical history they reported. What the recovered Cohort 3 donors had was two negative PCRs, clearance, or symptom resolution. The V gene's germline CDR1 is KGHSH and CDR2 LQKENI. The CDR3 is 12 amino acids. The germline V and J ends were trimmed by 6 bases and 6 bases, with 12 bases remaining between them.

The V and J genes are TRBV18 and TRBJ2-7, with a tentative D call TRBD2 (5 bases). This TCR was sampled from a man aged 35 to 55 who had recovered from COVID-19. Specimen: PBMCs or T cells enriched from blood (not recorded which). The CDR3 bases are TGTGCCAGCTCCCTTTCCCGGGGCGAGCAGTACTTC. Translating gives CASSLSRGEQYF.